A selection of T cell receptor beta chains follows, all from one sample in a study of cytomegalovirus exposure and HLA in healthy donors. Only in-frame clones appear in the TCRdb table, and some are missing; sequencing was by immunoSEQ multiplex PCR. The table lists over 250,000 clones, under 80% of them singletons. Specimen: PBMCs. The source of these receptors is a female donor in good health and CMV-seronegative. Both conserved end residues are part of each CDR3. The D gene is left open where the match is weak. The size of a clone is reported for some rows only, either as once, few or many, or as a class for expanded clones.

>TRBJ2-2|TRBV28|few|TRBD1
CANQQGRTGELFF
TGTGCCAATCAACAGGGGCGGACCGGGGAGCTGTTTTTT
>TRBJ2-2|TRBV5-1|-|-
CASSLEGANTGELFF
TGCGCCAGCAGCTTGGAGGGAGCGAACACCGGGGAGCTGTTTTTT
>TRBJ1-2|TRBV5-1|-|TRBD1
CASSGSGTGYGYTF
TGCGCCAGCAGCGGATCCGGGACAGGCTATGGCTACACCTTC
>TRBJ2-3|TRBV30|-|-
CAWSAGDTDTQYF
TGTGCCTGGAGTGCGGGGGACACAGATACGCAGTATTTT
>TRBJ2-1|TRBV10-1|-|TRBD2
CASSSGSSYNEQFF
TGCGCCAGCAGTAGCGGGAGTTCCTACAATGAGCAGTTCTTC
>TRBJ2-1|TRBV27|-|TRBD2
CASSLRLAGDNEQFF
TGTGCCAGCAGTTTAAGACTAGCGGGGGACAATGAGCAGTTCTTC
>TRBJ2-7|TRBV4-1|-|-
CASSQVADSYEQYF
TGCGCCAGCAGCCAAGTGGCAGACTCCTACGAGCAGTACTTC
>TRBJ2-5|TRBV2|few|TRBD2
CASGGLAGVEQYF
TGTGCCAGCGGAGGACTAGCGGGAGTTGAGCAGTACTTC
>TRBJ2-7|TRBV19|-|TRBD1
CASSSPGTGAHYEQYF
TGTGCCAGTAGTTCGCCCGGGACAGGGGCCCACTACGAGCAGTACTTC
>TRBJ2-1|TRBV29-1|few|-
CSATSSSYNEQFF
TGCAGCGCAACCTCGAGCTCCTACAATGAGCAGTTCTTC
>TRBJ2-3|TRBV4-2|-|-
CASSETLGDTQYF
TGTGCCAGCAGCGAAACCCTAGGAGATACGCAGTATTTT
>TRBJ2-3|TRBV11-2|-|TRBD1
CASRGLTGVNTDTQYF
TGTGCCAGCAGGGGTTTGACAGGGGTCAACACAGATACGCAGTATTTT
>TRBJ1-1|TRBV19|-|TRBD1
CASSATGGLSTEAFF
TGTGCCAGTAGTGCGACAGGGGGTTTGAGCACTGAAGCTTTCTTT
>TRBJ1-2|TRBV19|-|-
CASSIPGRSNYGYTF
TGTGCCAGTAGTATCCCGGGAAGAAGTAACTATGGCTACACCTTC
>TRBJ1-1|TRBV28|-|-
CASGRGRATEAFF
TGTGCCAGCGGTCGCGGGAGGGCCACTGAAGCTTTCTTT
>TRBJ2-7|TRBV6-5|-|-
CASSTRREASYEQYF
TGTGCCAGCAGTACACGGAGGGAAGCGTCCTACGAGCAGTACTTC